This T cell receptor (beta chain) came from a study of Tregs in tolerant kidney transplant recipients. Points from the study as a whole: Tregs expanded with activated donor B cells seemed most donor-specific. This study did not directly address biological reproducibility. Antigen-driven expansion was suggested because donor-specific Tregs expanded more than all Tregs in tolerant patients.

Regarding this clone: The antigen is unknown.

TCRdb's copy holds only in-frame clones and misses some; the assay was immunoSEQ multiplex PCR. The sample holds about 78,000 clones, around 93% seen once. Germline loops: CDR1 SGHTA, CDR2 FQGNSA. Deletions cut 6 bases from V and 8 bases from J, with 17 bases between. This CDR3 spans 14 amino acids. This receptor was taken from a human donor who received a combined kidney and bone marrow transplant. Material: Tregs from blood, obtained before the transplant. The V and J genes are TRBV7-2 and TRBJ2-1; D is undetermined. The CDR3 bases are TGTGCCAGCAGGCCTGCTAGGACGACCGATGAGCAGTTCTTC. This encodes CASRPARTTDEQFF.